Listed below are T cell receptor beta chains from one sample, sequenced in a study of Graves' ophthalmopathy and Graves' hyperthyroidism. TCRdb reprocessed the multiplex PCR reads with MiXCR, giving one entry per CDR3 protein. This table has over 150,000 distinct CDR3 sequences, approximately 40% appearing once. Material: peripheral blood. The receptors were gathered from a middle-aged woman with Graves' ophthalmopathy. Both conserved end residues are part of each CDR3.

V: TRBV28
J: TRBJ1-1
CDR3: CASSLLAGGMNTEAFF

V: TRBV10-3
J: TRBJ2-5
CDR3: CAIRTLAGETQYF

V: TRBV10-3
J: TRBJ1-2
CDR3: CAISDRDGYGYTF

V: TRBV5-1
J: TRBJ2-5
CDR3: CASSLAGGPGETQYF

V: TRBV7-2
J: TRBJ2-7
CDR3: CASSLLGTRNEQYF

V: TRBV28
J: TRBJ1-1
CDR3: CASSWTGRPNTEAFF

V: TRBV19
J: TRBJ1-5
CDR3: CASSPTGGDQPQHF

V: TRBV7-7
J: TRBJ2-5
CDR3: CASSLGDRGVGETQYF

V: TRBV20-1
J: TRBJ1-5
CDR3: CSARKGSGQPQHF

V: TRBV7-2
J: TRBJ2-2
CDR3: CASSLAGGFSGELFF

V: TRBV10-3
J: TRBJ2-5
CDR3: CAIRADQETQYF

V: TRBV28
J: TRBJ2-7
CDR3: CASSEGTPPHYEQYF

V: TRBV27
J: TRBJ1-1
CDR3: CASKQGGVYTEAFF

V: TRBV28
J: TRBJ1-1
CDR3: CASSFDDSFPDRSFRWNTEAFF

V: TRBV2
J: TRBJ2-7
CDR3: CASSESLVEQYF

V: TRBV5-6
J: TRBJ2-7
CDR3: CASSLFQTYEQYF

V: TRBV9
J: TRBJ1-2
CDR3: CASSVGAENYGYTF

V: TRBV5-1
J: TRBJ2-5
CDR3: CASSSSDGETQYF

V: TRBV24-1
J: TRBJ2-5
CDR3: CATSDFGAAQYF

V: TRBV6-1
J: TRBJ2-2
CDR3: CASSAQGAGELFF

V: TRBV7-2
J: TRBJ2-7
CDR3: CASSLAGRAYEQYF

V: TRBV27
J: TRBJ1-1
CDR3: CASSHLGGARTPEAFF

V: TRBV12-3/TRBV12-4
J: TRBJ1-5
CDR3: CASSFYSVGGRPQHF

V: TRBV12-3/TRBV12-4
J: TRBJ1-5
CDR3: CASSFPGASSNQPQHF

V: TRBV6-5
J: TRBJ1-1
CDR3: CASSYFGTNTEAFF

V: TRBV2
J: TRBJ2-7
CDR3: CASSDWGDSYEQYF

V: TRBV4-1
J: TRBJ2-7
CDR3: CASSSTGLGSYEQYF

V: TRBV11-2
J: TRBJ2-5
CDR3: CASSYPWLEETQYF

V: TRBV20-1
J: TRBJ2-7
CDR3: CSARAQGGGPSYEQYF

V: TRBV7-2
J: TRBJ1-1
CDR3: CASSTAGGVTEAFF